This paragraph reports one T cell receptor beta chain. This sample was taken from a study of shared T cell receptors in the human thymus. Clones were sequenced by immunoSEQ multiplex PCR, and TCRdb holds only the in-frame ones, with some missing. The table shows around 340,000 clones, with roughly 94% occurring only once. The CDR3 loop spans 19 amino acids. Per the germline V gene, CDR1 is SGDLS and CDR2 is YYNGEE. V trimming: 0 bases; J trimming: 0 bases; junction bases outside the gene matches: 9. Material for sequencing was thymocytes. This TCR derives from a human donor. V and J are TRBV9 and TRBJ2-6; the match to TRBD1 covers 7 bases. CDR3 region: CASSVEGGQGVSGANVLTF. The CDR3, as DNA: TGTGCCAGCAGCGTAGAAGGGGGCCAGGGGGTCTCTGGGGCCAACGTCCTGACTTTC.